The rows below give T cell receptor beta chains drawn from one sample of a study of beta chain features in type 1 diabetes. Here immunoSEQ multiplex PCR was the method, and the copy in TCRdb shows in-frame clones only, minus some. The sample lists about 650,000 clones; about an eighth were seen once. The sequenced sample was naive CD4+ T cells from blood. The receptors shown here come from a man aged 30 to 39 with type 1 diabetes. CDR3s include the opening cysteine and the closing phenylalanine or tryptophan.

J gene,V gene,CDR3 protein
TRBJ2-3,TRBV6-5,CASSYSGTGDTDTQYF
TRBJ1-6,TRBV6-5,CASSYSGTGDSPLHF
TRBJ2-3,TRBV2,CASSSTGIVSDTQYF
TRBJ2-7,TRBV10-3,CAIRERDSYEQYF
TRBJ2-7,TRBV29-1,CSVDVRGPSSYEQYF
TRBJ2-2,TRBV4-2,CASSQDRQNTGELFF
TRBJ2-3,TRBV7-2,CASSLARLAGAQYF
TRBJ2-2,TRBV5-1,CASSIVPGELFF
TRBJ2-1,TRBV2,CASGRRMGYNEQFF
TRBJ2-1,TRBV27,CASSLFQLAGGYYNEQFF
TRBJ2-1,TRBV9,CASSGGVLGDEQFF
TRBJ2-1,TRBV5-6,CASSYLIGEGSDNEQFF
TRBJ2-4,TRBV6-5,CASSPTGLRSIQYF
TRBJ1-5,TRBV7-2,CASSSETGFNQPQHF
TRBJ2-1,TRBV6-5,CASSYSTGDVTEQFF
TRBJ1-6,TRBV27,CASSLWGVQYPLHF
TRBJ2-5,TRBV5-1,CASSWGPHRGPEETQYF
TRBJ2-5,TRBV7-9,CASSLYPTSGAHHQETQYF
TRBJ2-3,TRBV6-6,CASSYGRTFTDTQYF
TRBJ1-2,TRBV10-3,CAISGLQGEFGYTF
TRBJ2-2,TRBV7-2,CASSLVGTSLSGELFF
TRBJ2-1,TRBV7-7,CASSLSGDYNEQFF
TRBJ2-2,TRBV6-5,CATISDTGELFF
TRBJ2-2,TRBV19,CASISAGATTGELFF
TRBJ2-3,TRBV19,CASSRDRVEDTQYF
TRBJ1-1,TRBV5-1,CASSLEGANTEAFF
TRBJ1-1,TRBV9,CASSVASDLNTEAFF
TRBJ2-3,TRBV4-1,CASSQERAGNTDTQYF